Each of the 9 T cell receptor beta chains below was sequenced from the same sample in a study of blood T cell repertoires in COVID-19 (dated by TCRdb to 2018 to 2020). The protocol used for the library was the immunoSEQ multiplex PCR assay. Entries here come from immuneACCESS through TCRdb and include only in-frame sequences with V and J called. Some clones fail to appear in such tables; in the studies checked, an unresolved V gene covers under half of the shortfall, and the cause of the remainder is unknown. Across this sample there are about 100,000 clones, with around nine tenths seen only once. The ten largest clonotypes hold approximately 5.3% of the sample. The sample was peripheral blood. The receptors were sampled from a human donor in a cohort sampled during active COVID-19.

The J gene is TRBJ2-2, the V gene TRBV9, with D possibly matching TRBD2 (6 bases). The CDR3 is 15 residues long. From germline, CDR1 is SGDLS and CDR2 YYNGEE. V shed 2 bases and J shed 4 bases, with 12 bases lying between them. The CDR3 reads CASSVAGTATGELFF. CDR3 nucleotides: TGTGCCAGCAGCGTGGCCGGGACTGCCACCGGGGAGCTGTTTTTT. Using reference TRBV9 and TRBJ2-2 for the parts outside the CDR3, the full variable domain is DSGVTQTPKHLITATGQRVTLRCSPRSGDLSVYWYQQSLDQGLQFLIQYYNGEERAKGNILERFSAQQFPDLHSELNLSSLELGDSALYFCASSVAGTATGELFFGEGSRLTVL.

The chain employs TRBV6-1 and TRBJ2-7; D ambiguous. Trimming removed 2 bases from V and 0 bases from J, with 11 bases in between. This CDR3 contains 15 residues. The germline gives CDR1 MNHNS, CDR2 SASEGT. The CDR3 loop is CASSEQEGHSYEQYF. CDR3 sequence (DNA): TGTGCCAGCAGTGAACAGGAAGGTCACTCCTACGAGCAGTACTTC.

The chain's CDR3 is CASSETSGSQYF. The CDR3 DNA reads TGTGCCAGCAGTGAAACTAGCGGGAGCCAGTACTTC. The chain has TRBV28 and TRBJ2-7, with 11 bases fitting TRBD2. Germline V lookup: CDR1 MDHEN, CDR2 SYDVKM. The V and J ends lost 5 bases and 10 bases, in that order; junction bases with no gene match: 4. The CDR3 contains 12 residues. The full variable domain, in which reference TRBV28 and TRBJ2-7 provide the parts outside the CDR3, is DVKVTQSSRYLVKRTGEKVFLECVQDMDHENMFWYRQDPGLGLRLIYFSYDVKMKEKGDIPEGYSVSREKKERFSLILESASTNQTSMYLCASSETSGSQYFGPGTRLTVT.

The chain employs TRBV5-4 and TRBJ2-1; 9 bases align to TRBD2. Germline V gene sequence: CDR1 SGHNT, CDR2 YYREEE (reference sequence). With V trimmed by 4 bases and J by 7 bases, 3 bases remained unmatched. The CDR3 contains 13 residues. CDR3 coding DNA: TGTGCCAGCAGCCATACTAGCGGGAATGAGCAGTTCTTC. It is translated as CASSHTSGNEQFF.

The gene calls are TRBV7-6 and TRBJ2-1; TRBD2 agrees at 11 bases. CDR1 SGHVS and CDR2 FNYEAQ come from the germline V gene. The CDR3 has 20 residues. V trimming: 4 bases; J trimming: 8 bases; junction bases outside the gene matches: 22. CDR3 sequence: CASSSRKTSGKDEGWHEQFF. The CDR3 bases are TGTGCCAGCAGCTCGCGCAAGACTAGCGGGAAAGACGAAGGATGGCATGAGCAGTTCTTC.

The V and J genes are TRBV3-1 (or the pseudogene TRBV3-2) and TRBJ1-6; D possibly corresponds to TRBD1 (5 bases). This CDR3 has 16 amino acids. CDR1 is LGHDT and CDR2 is YNNKEL in the germline V gene (reference sequence). V lost 0 bases, J lost 4 bases, and 10 bases lay in between. The CDR3 loop is CASSQEGVGYNSPLHF. CDR3 coding DNA: TGTGCCAGCAGCCAAGAAGGGGTCGGGTATAATTCACCCCTCCACTTT.

The chain is built from TRBV2 and TRBJ2-7; 7 bases match TRBD2. CDR3 length equals 15 residues. Trimming at V came to 6 bases and at J to 4 bases, leaving 12 bases not matched to a gene. Germline CDR1 is SNHLY and CDR2 is FYNNEI. The CDR3 nucleotides read TGTGCCAGCAGACGACAAACGGGGGGACGGTACGAGCAGTACTTC. This gives the protein CASRRQTGGRYEQYF.

The V and J genes are TRBV5-5 and TRBJ1-1; 10 nucleotides agree with TRBD1. Germline assignment: CDR1 SGHKS and CDR2 YYEKEE (reference sequence). This CDR3 comprises 15 residues. V shed 3 bases and J 4 bases; nucleotides not matched to a gene: 6. In nucleotides, the CDR3 is TGTGCCAGCAGCTCGCCGGGACAGGGGATCACTGAAGCTTTCTTT. It is translated as CASSSPGQGITEAFF. Combining the CDR3 with reference TRBV5-5 and TRBJ1-1 gives the whole variable domain DAGVTQSPTHLIKTRGQQVTLRCSPISGHKSVSWYQQVLGQGPQFIFQYYEKEERGRGNFPDRFSARQFPNYSSELNVNALLLGDSALYLCASSSPGQGITEAFFGQGTRLTVV.

J is TRBJ2-7 and V is TRBV28; 13 bases match TRBD2. This CDR3 region has 18 residues. V lost 5 bases to trimming and J lost 0 bases; unmatched junction nucleotides: 10. Looked up from germline, CDR1 is MDHEN and CDR2 is SYDVKM. CDR3 in DNA: TGTGCCAGCAGTACTCCGGGACTAGCGGGATTCAGCTCCTACGAGCAGTACTTC. Its translation: CASSTPGLAGFSSYEQYF.